The 19 T cell receptor beta chains given below trace back to one sample, sequenced in a study of shared clonotypes between healthy human individuals. Only in-frame clones appear in the TCRdb table, and some are missing; sequencing was by immunoSEQ multiplex PCR. The sample consists of around 200,000 clones, 66% of them appearing once. The sample was memory CD4+ T cells sorted from blood. The subset denotes: CD45RA-negative fraction. All receptors derive from a man in his thirties or forties in good health.

This chain connects TRBV6-6 to TRBJ2-3, with 9 nucleotides matching TRBD2. CDR1 MNHNY and CDR2 SVGAGI come from the germline V gene (reference sequence). The CDR3 runs 16 residues. The J segment lost 4 bases and the V segment lost 1 base, leaving 6 bases of the junction unmatched. For the CDR3, the DNA is TGTGCCAGCAGTTACTGGGCGGGAGGGCCCCCAGATACGCAGTATTTT. Residues: CASSYWAGGPPDTQYF.

The chain joins TRBV5-1 to TRBJ2-2; TRBD2 aligns across 8 bases. Losses at the gene ends were 3 bases for V and 0 bases for J; bases not matched to a gene: 4. Germline V gives CDR1 SGHRS, CDR2 YFSETQ. The CDR3 is 16 residues long. CDR3 nucleotide sequence: TGCGCCAGCAGCTCCGGCGGGGGGCCGAACACCGGGGAGCTGTTTTTT. Encoded protein: CASSSGGGPNTGELFF.

This chain links TRBV7-8 with TRBJ2-7; D unresolved. CDR3 length equals 15 residues. Trimming left V 5 bases short and J 3 bases short, with 17 bases between. Per the germline V gene, CDR1 is SGHVS and CDR2 is FQNEAQ. CDR3 loop: CASSLLGDGIYEQYF. The DNA of the CDR3 is TGTGCCAGCAGCCTCTTGGGTGACGGAATCTACGAGCAGTACTTC.

The chain has TRBV7-2 and TRBJ2-4; D perhaps matches TRBD1 (7 bases). V gave up 4 bases and J gave up 7 bases, with 14 bases separating them. CDR3 length equals 14 residues. The V gene's germline CDR1 is SGHTA and CDR2 FQGNSA. The CDR3 coding sequence is TGTGCCAGCAGCTCGACTCCAGGGGGGAACATTCAGTACTTC. Its translation: CASSSTPGGNIQYF.

The chain couples TRBV7-8 to TRBJ1-3, with 7 bases fitting TRBD1. Unmatched junction bases numbered 6, after V lost 4 bases and J lost 0 bases. Germline V gene sequence: CDR1 SGHVS, CDR2 FQNEAQ. The CDR3 runs 16 residues. Here the CDR3 DNA reads TGTGCCAGCAGCTCGCAGGGGGTCCCCTCTGGAAACACCATATATTTT. Translating gives CASSSQGVPSGNTIYF.

DNA of the CDR3: TGTGCCAGCAGCTGGCGTGTCCCCGGGACTAGCTCCTACGAGCAGTACTTC. Translation gives CASSWRVPGTSSYEQYF. The chain employs TRBV7-6 and TRBJ2-7; 8 bases are a match to TRBD2. From germline, CDR1 is SGHVS and CDR2 FNYEAQ. The CDR3 is 17 amino acids. V trimming: 4 bases; J trimming: 0 bases; junction bases outside the gene matches: 11. The whole variable domain, filled in from reference TRBV7-6 and TRBJ2-7, reads GAGVSQSPRYKVTKRGQDVALRCDPISGHVSLYWYRQALGQGPEFLTYFNYEAQQDKSGLPNDRFSAERPEGSISTLTIQRTEQRDSAMYRCASSWRVPGTSSYEQYFGPGTRLTVT.

Worth noting for this clone: Other DNA sequences in the same sample also yield this CDR3. CDR3 DNA sequence: TGTGCCAGCAGTGAGACAGGGTTGAACACTGAAGCTTTCTTT. Protein sequence: CASSETGLNTEAFF. This sequence joins TRBV28 and TRBJ1-1; TRBD1 agrees at 7 bases. V trimming: 5 bases; J trimming: 0 bases; junction bases outside the gene matches: 3. The germline V gene has CDR1 MDHEN and CDR2 SYDVKM. The CDR3 sequence is 14 residues long.

V and J are TRBV11-3 and TRBJ2-1, with 8 nucleotides matching TRBD2. J was trimmed by 8 bases and V by 6 bases; bases with no gene match: 12. CDR1 is SGHNT, CDR2 YENEEA, per germline. CDR3 length equals 15 residues. This CDR3 is CASRLTGTSYDEQFF. The CDR3 coding sequence is TGTGCCAGCAGGCTAACCGGGACTAGTTACGATGAGCAGTTCTTC.

The chain couples TRBV15 to TRBJ2-7, with TRBD1 matching 9 bases. V trimming: 3 bases; J trimming: 5 bases; junction bases outside the gene matches: 5. The CDR3 has 14 amino acids. The germline V gene encodes CDR1 LNHNV and CDR2 YYDKDF (reference sequence). The CDR3 DNA is TGTGCCACCAGCAGGGGACAGGGTATCGACGAGCAGTACTTC. This sequence encodes CATSRGQGIDEQYF.

This clone was recorded once. The rearrangement uses TRBV10-3 and TRBJ2-7; either TRBD1 or TRBD2 may supply D (5 bases each). Germline-derived CDR1 and CDR2 are ENHRY and SYGVKD. V gave up 1 base and J gave up 2 bases, with 12 bases separating them. The CDR3 runs to 15 residues. The CDR3 DNA follows: TGTGCCATCAGTGAGTTTGGGACCCTGACCTACGAGCAGTACTTC. It encodes CAISEFGTLTYEQYF.

The chain joins TRBV14 to TRBJ1-1; 9 bases are a match to TRBD1. The germline gives CDR1 SGHDN, CDR2 FVKESK. The CDR3 length is 18 residues. The V and J ends lost 4 bases and 1 base, in that order; junction bases with no gene match: 13. The CDR3 sequence: CASSPDRRQGGRNTEAFF. CDR3 sequence (DNA): TGTGCCAGCAGCCCTGACCGACGACAGGGGGGTCGGAACACTGAAGCTTTCTTT.

V is TRBV29-1 and J is TRBJ2-1, with D perhaps matching TRBD2 (6 bases). CDR1 SQVTM and CDR2 ANQGSEA come from the germline V gene. This CDR3 has 13 amino acids. Trimming removed 7 bases at V and 13 bases at J, with 23 bases between. The CDR3 DNA reads TGCAGCGGGGCTACGGGACTTCTTGGTCCCCAGTTCTTC. The encoded protein is CSGATGLLGPQFF.

In this sample, this clone turned up once. This chain uses TRBV7-2 with TRBJ1-5; TRBD1 aligns across 7 bases. This CDR3 is 15 amino acids long. Germline values: CDR1 SGHTA, CDR2 FQGNSA. Trimming took 3 bases from V and 5 from J; bases not matched to a gene: 7. The CDR3 here is CASSLQQGLHQPQHF. CDR3 in DNA: TGTGCCAGCAGCTTGCAACAGGGGTTACATCAGCCCCAGCATTTT.

V gene TRBV4-1 combines with J gene TRBJ2-3; D not resolved. The CDR3 is 13 amino acids. The germline gives CDR1 MGHRA, CDR2 YSYEKL. V lost 0 bases and J 4 bases, leaving 5 bases between the germline ends. The CDR3 loop is CASSQDWADTQYF. The CDR3, as DNA: TGCGCCAGCAGCCAAGATTGGGCAGATACGCAGTATTTT.

This chain joins TRBV2 and TRBJ2-1; 12 nucleotides agree with TRBD2. V was clipped by 7 bases and J by 7 bases; unmatched bases: 8. CDR3 length equals 15 residues. CDR1 SNHLY and CDR2 FYNNEI come from the germline V gene. The CDR3 region is CASTPETSGRNEQFF. CDR3 in DNA: TGTGCCAGCACCCCGGAAACTAGCGGGAGGAATGAGCAGTTCTTC.

V is TRBV18 and J is TRBJ2-7; D gene uncertain. Trimming left V 1 base short and J 5 bases short, with 9 bases between. The V gene's germline CDR1 is KGHSH and CDR2 LQKENI. The CDR3 consists of 13 residues. The CDR3 bases are TGTGCCAGCTCACCACAGTCCGCCCACGAGCAGTACTTC. Protein sequence: CASSPQSAHEQYF.

In its sample, this clone was seen a few times. The chain uses TRBV25-1 and TRBJ2-1, with TRBD1 as a possible D gene (6 bases). V was clipped by 5 bases and J by 4 bases, with 18 bases between them. Germline V CDR1 and CDR2: MGHDK, SYGVNS. This CDR3 spans 16 amino acids. Here the CDR3 reads CASSPTQGRGYNEQFF. The DNA for the CDR3 is TGTGCCAGCAGTCCAACACAGGGTAGGGGTTACAATGAGCAGTTCTTC.

The chain uses TRBV9 and TRBJ2-5, with TRBD2 matching over 8 bases. Trimming removed 1 base from V and 4 bases from J; junction bases left unmatched: 6. The CDR3 is 15 residues long. From germline, CDR1 is SGDLS and CDR2 YYNGEE. CDR3 sequence reads: CASSVRAGGSETQYF. CDR3 DNA sequence: TGTGCCAGCAGCGTAAGGGCGGGAGGTTCAGAGACCCAGTACTTC.

This sequence joins TRBV12-5 and TRBJ1-1; possibly TRBD1 for D (5 bases). Per the germline V gene, CDR1 is LGHNT and CDR2 is FRNRAP. The length of the CDR3 is 14 residues. The V gene lost 5 bases and the J gene lost 7 bases, with 17 bases spanning the gap. CDR3 in DNA: TGTGCTAGTGGTGTGGACGGGGGAATGAGTGAAGCTTTCTTT. This sequence encodes CASGVDGGMSEAFF.